This TCR beta chain was documented in a study of blood T cells in healthy people across ages. Study details: Capture via template switching afforded approximately one barcoded beta molecule per two T cells.

Primers used in a second PCR of roughly 7 to 12 cycles were a sample-barcoded 5' primer and a J-beta primer mix. MiXCR, applied by TCRdb to the 5' RACE reads, yields one record per CDR3 protein. The table records roughly 800,000 distinct CDR3 sequences, about three fifths of them present only once. V dropped 8 bases and J dropped 2 bases, with 19 bases sitting between them. The length of the CDR3 is 15 residues. In germline, CDR1 is SGHRS, CDR2 YFSETQ. Sequencing used blood. The clonotype comes from a man aged 30 to 45 in good health. The genes are TRBV5-1 and TRBJ2-5; a weak D match, TRBD1 (6 bases). The CDR3 spells CASHQPDRGQETQYF. The CDR3 DNA reads as TGCGCCAGTCATCAACCGGACAGAGGTCAAGAGACCCAGTACTTC.